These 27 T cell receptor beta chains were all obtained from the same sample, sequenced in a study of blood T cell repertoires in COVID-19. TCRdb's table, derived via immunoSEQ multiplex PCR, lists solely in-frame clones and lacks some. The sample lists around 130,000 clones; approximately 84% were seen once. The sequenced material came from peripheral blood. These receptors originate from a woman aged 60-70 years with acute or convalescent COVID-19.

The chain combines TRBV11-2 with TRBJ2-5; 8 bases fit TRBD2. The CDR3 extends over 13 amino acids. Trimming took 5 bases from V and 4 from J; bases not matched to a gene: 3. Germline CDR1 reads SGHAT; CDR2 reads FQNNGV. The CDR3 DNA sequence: TGTGCCAGCAGCCCGGGGGGGGGAGAGACCCAGTACTTC. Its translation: CASSPGGGETQYF.

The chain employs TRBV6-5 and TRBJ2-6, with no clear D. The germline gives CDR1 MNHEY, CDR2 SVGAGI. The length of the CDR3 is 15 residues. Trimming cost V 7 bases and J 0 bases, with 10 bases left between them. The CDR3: CASTYDNSGANVLTF. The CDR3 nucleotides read TGTGCCAGCACCTACGATAACTCTGGGGCCAACGTCCTGACTTTC.

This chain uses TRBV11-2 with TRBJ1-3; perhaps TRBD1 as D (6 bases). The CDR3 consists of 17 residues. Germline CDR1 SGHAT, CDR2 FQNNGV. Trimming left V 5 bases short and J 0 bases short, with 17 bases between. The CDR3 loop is CASSPDPTGFSGNTIYF. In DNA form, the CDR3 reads TGTGCCAGCAGCCCGGACCCCACAGGGTTCTCTGGAAACACCATATATTTT. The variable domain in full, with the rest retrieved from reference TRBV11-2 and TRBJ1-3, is EAGVAQSPRYKIIEKRQSVAFWCNPISGHATLYWYQQILGQGPKLLIQFQNNGVVDDSQLPKDRFSAERLKGVDSTLKIQPAKLEDSAVYLCASSPDPTGFSGNTIYFGEGSWLTVV.

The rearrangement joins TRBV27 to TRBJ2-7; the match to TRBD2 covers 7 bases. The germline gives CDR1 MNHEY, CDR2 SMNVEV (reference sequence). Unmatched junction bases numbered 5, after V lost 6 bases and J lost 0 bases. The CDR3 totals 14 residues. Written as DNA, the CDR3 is TGTGCCAGCAGAGGGCGGGAGAGCTCCTACGAGCAGTACTTC. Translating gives CASRGRESSYEQYF.

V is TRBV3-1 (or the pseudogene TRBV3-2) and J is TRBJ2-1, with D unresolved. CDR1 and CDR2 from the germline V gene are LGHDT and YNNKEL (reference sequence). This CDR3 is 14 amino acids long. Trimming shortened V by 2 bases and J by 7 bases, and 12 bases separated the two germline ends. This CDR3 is CASSQTLTGNEQFF. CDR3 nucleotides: TGTGCCAGCAGCCAAACCCTAACTGGTAATGAGCAGTTCTTC.

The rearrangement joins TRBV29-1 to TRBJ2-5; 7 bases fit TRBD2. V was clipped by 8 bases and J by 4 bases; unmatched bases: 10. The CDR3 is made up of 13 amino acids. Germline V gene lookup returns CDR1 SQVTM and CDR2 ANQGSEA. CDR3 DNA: TGCAGCTCCGGGGGGTTTGGGGCAGAGACCCAGTACTTC. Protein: CSSGGFGAETQYF.

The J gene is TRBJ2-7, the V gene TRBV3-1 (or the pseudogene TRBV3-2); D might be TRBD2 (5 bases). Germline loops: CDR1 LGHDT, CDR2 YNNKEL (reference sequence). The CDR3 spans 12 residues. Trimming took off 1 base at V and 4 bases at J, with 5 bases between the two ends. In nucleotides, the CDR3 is TGTGCCAGCAGCCAAGGAGGGTACGAGCAGTACTTC. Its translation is CASSQGGYEQYF.

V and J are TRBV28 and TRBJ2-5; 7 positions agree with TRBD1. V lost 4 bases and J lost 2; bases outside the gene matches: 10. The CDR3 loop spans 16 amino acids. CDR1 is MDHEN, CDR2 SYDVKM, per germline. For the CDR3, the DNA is TGTGCCAGCAGTTCCTGGTACAGGGGTGTACAAGAGACCCAGTACTTC. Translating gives CASSSWYRGVQETQYF.

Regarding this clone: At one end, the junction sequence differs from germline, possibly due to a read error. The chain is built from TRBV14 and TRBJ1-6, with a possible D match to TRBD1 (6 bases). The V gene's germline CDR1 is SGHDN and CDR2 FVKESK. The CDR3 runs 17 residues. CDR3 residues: CASSLYRGGSDNSPLHF. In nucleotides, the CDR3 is TGTGCCAGCAGCCTCTACCGGGGGGGCTCCGATAATTCACCCCTCCACTTT.

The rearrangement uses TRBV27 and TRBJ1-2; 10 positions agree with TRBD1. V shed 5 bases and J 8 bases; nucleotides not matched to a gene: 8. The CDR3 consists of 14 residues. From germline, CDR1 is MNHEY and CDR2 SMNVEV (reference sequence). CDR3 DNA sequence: TGTGCCAGCAGTCGAGACAGGGGGCGAGAAGGCTACACCTTC. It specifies CASSRDRGREGYTF.

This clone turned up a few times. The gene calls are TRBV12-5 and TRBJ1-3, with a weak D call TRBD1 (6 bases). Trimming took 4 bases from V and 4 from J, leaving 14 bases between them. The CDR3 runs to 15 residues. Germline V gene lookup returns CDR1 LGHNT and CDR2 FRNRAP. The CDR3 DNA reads TGTGCTAGTGGTTCCCCCGGGACAACCGGAAACACCATATATTTT. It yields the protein CASGSPGTTGNTIYF.

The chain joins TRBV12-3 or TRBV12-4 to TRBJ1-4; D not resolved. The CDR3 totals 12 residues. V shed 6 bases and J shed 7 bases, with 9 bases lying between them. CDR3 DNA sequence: TGTGCCAGCAGCCGGGTCTTTGAAAAACTGTTTTTT. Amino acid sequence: CASSRVFEKLFF.

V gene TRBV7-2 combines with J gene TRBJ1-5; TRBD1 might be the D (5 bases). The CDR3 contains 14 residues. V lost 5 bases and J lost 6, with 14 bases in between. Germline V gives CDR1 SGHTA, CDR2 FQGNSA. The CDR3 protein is CASSPSGGVQPQHF. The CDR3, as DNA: TGTGCCAGCAGCCCCTCCGGAGGGGTTCAGCCCCAGCATTTT.

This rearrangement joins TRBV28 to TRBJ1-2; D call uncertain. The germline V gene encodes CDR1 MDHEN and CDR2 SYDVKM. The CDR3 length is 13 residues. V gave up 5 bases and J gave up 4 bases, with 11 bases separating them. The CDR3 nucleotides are TGTGCCAGCAGTCCAGGCCCCCTCTATGGCTACACCTTC. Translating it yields CASSPGPLYGYTF.

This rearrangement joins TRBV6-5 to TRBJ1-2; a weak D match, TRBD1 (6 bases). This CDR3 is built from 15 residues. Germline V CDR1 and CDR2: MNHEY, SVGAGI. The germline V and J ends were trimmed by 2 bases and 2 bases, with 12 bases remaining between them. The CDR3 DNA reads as TGTGCCAGCAGTTACGGCCTACAGGGAAACTATGGCTACACCTTC. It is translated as CASSYGLQGNYGYTF.

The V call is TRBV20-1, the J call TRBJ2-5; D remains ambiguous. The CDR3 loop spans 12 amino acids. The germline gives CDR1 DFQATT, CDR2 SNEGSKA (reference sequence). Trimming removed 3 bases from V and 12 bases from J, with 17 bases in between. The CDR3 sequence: CSASLGKAAKYF. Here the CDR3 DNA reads TGCAGTGCTAGTCTAGGAAAGGCAGCGAAGTACTTC.

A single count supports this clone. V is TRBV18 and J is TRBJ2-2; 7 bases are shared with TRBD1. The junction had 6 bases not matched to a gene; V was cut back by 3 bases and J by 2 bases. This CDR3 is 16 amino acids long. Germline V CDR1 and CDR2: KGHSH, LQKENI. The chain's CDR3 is CASSPRTGPNTGELFF. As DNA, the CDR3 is TGTGCCAGCTCACCTAGGACAGGCCCCAACACCGGGGAGCTGTTTTTT.

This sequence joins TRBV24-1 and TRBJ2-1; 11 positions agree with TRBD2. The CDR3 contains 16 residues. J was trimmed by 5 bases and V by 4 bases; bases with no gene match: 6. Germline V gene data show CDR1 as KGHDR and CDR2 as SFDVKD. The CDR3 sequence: CATSDHSGGGHNEQFF. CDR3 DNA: TGTGCCACCAGTGACCATAGCGGGGGGGGTCACAATGAGCAGTTCTTC.

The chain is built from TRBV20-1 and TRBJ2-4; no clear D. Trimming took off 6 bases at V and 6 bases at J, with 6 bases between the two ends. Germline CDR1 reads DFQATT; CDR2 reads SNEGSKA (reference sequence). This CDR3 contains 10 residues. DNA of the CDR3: TGCAGTGCCTTCTCAAACATTCAGTACTTC. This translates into CSAFSNIQYF.

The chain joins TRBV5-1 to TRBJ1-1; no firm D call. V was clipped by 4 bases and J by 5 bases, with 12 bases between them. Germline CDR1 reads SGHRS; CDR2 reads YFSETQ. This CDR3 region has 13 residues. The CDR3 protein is CASSRELSTEAFF. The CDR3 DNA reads TGCGCCAGCAGCCGGGAGCTTAGTACTGAAGCTTTCTTT.

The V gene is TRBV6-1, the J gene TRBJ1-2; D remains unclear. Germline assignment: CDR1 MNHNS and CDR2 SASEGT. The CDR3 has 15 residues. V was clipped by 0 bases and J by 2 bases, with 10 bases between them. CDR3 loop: CASSEAFNSNYGYTF. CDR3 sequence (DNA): TGTGCCAGCAGTGAAGCGTTTAACAGCAACTATGGCTACACCTTC.

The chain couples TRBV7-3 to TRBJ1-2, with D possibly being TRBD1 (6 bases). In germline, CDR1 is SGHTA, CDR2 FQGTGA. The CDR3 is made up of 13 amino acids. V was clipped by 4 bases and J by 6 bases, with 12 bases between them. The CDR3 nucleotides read TGTGCCAGCAGCTCTCAGGACAGTCATGGCTACACCTTC. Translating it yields CASSSQDSHGYTF. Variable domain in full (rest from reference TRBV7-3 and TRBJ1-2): GAGVSQTPSNKVTEKGKYVELRCDPISGHTALYWYRQSLGQGPEFLIYFQGTGAADDSGLPNDRFFAVRPEGSVSTLKIQRTERGDSAVYLCASSSQDSHGYTFGSGTRLTVV.

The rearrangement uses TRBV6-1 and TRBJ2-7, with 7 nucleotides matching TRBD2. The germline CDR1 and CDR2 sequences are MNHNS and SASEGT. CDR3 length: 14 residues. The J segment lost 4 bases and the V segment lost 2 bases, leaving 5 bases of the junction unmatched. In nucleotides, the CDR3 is TGTGCCAGCAGTGAAACGGGGGAGGGTTACGAGCAGTACTTC. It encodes CASSETGEGYEQYF.

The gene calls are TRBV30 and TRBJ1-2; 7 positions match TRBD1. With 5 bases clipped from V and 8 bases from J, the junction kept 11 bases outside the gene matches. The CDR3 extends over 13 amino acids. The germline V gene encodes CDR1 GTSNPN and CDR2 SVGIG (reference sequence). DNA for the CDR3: TGTGCCTGGGGAGCAGGAGGGGGCGGAGGCTACACCTTC. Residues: CAWGAGGGGGYTF.

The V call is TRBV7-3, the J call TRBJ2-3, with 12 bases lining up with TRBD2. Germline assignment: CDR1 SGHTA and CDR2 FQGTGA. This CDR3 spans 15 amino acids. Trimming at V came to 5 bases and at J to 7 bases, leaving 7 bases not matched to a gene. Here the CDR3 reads CASSPSGGAPNTQYF. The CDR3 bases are TGTGCCAGCAGCCCTAGCGGGGGGGCGCCAAATACGCAGTATTTT. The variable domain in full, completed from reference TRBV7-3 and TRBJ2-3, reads GAGVSQTPSNKVTEKGKYVELRCDPISGHTALYWYRQSLGQGPEFLIYFQGTGAADDSGLPNDRFFAVRPEGSVSTLKIQRTERGDSAVYLCASSPSGGAPNTQYFGPGTRLTVL.

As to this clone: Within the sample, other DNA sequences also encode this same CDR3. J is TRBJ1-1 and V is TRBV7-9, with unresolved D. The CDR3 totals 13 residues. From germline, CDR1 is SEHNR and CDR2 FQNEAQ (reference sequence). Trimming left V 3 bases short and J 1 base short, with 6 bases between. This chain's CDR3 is CASSLGENTEAFF. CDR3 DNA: TGTGCCAGCAGCTTGGGAGAGAACACTGAAGCTTTCTTT.

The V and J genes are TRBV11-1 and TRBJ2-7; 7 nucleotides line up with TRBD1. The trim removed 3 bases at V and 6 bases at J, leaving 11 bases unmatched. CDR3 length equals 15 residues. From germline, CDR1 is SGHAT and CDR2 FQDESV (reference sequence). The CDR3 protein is CASSFKGQDFTEQYV. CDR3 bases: TGTGCCAGCAGCTTTAAAGGACAGGATTTCACCGAGCAGTACGTC.